This T cell receptor beta chain was recorded in a study of CD8+CD57+ T cells in acquired aplastic anemia. Study information: Roughly 3 ug was the average amount of DNA from sorted CD4+ and CD8+ cells.

CDR1 KGHSH and CDR2 LQKENI come from the germline V gene. V dropped 3 bases and J dropped 1 base, with 9 bases sitting between them. The CDR3 has 14 residues. Findings of the study overall: Overlap between patients and controls comprised some 31 CD8+ CDR3 sequences.

This clonotype was recorded at least ten times. Its specificity is not known. By flow cytometry, patients selected for sequencing had shown an expansion of CD8+CD57+ cells. Severe acquired aplastic anemia was present in all patients. When blood sampling took place, the patients had received no therapy. Genomic DNA provided the template from which TCR beta VDJ and CDR3 profiles were obtained. TCRdb fed the reads into MiXCR, producing one record per CDR3 protein. The sample lists under 350,000 distinct CDR3 sequences, 50% to 65% occurring once. This sequence was found in a human donor with aplastic anemia. The chain couples TRBV18 to TRBJ1-1; the D gene is possibly TRBD1 (6 bases). The source material was sorted CD4+, CD8+, or CD8+CD57+ T cells (not recorded which) from PBMCs. CDR3 sequence reads: CASSPGQENTEAFF. DNA for the CDR3: TGTGCCAGCTCACCGGGACAAGAGAACACTGAAGCTTTCTTT.